One and the same sample provided the 9 T cell receptor beta chains below, sequenced in a study of T cell changes during pregnancy in multiple sclerosis. Generated by immunoSEQ multiplex PCR, the TCRdb table keeps only in-frame clones and is missing some. Found here are 58,000 or so clones, approximately 90% of them singletons; the top ten hold around 2.2%. This specimen was peripheral blood, taken in the first trimester of pregnancy. These receptors were taken from a female donor in good health, enrolled as a control in a pregnancy study.

This clone came up a few times. The chain links TRBV30 to TRBJ2-7, with 8 bases that match TRBD2. This CDR3 has 12 amino acids. From germline, CDR1 is GTSNPN and CDR2 SVGIG (reference sequence). V shed 6 bases, J shed 3 bases, and the junction held 4 bases outside the gene matches. The CDR3 loop is CACPAGGYEQYF. CDR3 bases: TGTGCCTGTCCGGCGGGGGGCTACGAGCAGTACTTC.

The rearrangement links TRBV27 to TRBJ1-5, with D hard to call. Germline V gene sequence: CDR1 MNHEY, CDR2 SMNVEV (reference sequence). The germline V and J ends were trimmed by 2 bases and 7 bases, with 12 bases remaining between them. The CDR3 consists of 14 residues. The DNA for the CDR3 is TGTGCCAGCAGTTTAGGAGGTTTTGGGCAGCCCCAGCATTTT. This encodes CASSLGGFGQPQHF.

The chain combines TRBV18 with TRBJ1-1; 7 nucleotides agree with TRBD1. The V gene end was trimmed by 4 bases and the J gene end by 8 bases; junction bases not matched to a gene: 7. The CDR3 is made up of 13 amino acids. CDR1 is KGHSH and CDR2 is LQKENI in the germline V gene. The CDR3 DNA reads as TGTGCCAGCTCACAACCAGACAGGGTAGAAGCTTTCTTT. Amino acids: CASSQPDRVEAFF.

The J gene is TRBJ2-7, the V gene TRBV28, with D possibly being TRBD1 (5 bases). The CDR3 sequence is 14 residues long. The germline V gene has CDR1 MDHEN and CDR2 SYDVKM. V dropped 5 bases and J dropped 1 base, with 12 bases sitting between them. The CDR3 here is CASSPLGVSYEQYF. The CDR3 DNA reads TGTGCCAGCAGTCCCTTAGGGGTGTCCTACGAGCAGTACTTC. Complete variable domain (other parts from reference TRBV28 and TRBJ2-7): DVKVTQSSRYLVKRTGEKVFLECVQDMDHENMFWYRQDPGLGLRLIYFSYDVKMKEKGDIPEGYSVSREKKERFSLILESASTNQTSMYLCASSPLGVSYEQYFGPGTRLTVT.

This clone was observed a few times. This chain connects TRBV4-1 to TRBJ1-1; possible D gene TRBD1, 6 bases. The CDR3 extends over 15 amino acids. Germline V lookup: CDR1 MGHRA, CDR2 YSYEKL. Trimming took off 4 bases at V and 2 bases at J, with 14 bases between the two ends. The CDR3 spells CASSPYTGRNTEAFF. CDR3 nucleotide sequence: TGCGCCAGCAGCCCGTATACAGGGAGAAACACTGAAGCTTTCTTT.

The chain recombines TRBV6-4 with TRBJ2-1, with 8 bases that match TRBD2. Germline trimming cut 4 bases from V and 0 bases from J; bases unmatched to any gene: 2. CDR1 and CDR2 (germline): MRHNA, SNTAGT. The CDR3 covers 15 residues. CDR3 sequence reads: CASSVLAGSYNEQFF. In DNA form, the CDR3 reads TGTGCCAGCAGTGTTCTAGCGGGCTCCTACAATGAGCAGTTCTTC.

The chain employs TRBV2 and TRBJ2-2; tentative D call: TRBD2 (7 bases). The germline gives CDR1 SNHLY, CDR2 FYNNEI. This CDR3 spans 14 amino acids. The ends were cut back, 11 bases at V and 0 bases at J, with 13 bases in the middle. In DNA form, the CDR3 reads TGTGCCGGGAGGGGGGCTGCGAACACCGGGGAGCTGTTTTTT. Residues: CAGRGAANTGELFF.

The gene calls are TRBV4-2 and TRBJ2-1, with 11 positions matching TRBD2. Germline V lookup: CDR1 LGHNA, CDR2 YNFKEQ. The CDR3 length is 16 residues. V shed 1 base and J 8 bases; nucleotides not matched to a gene: 7. The CDR3 coding sequence is TGTGCCAGCAGCCAAGGACCTAGCGGGGGGATCGATGAGCAGTTCTTC. Translating gives CASSQGPSGGIDEQFF.

This clone was observed a few times. This chain joins TRBV6-5 and TRBJ1-5; D not resolved. The germline V and J ends were trimmed by 0 bases and 9 bases, with 6 bases remaining between them. The CDR3 is made up of 12 amino acids. Germline V gene lookup returns CDR1 MNHEY and CDR2 SVGAGI. CDR3 region: CASSYSNRPQHF. The CDR3 coding sequence is TGTGCCAGCAGTTACTCGAATAGGCCCCAGCATTTT.